Listed below are T cell receptor beta chains from one sample, sequenced in a study of T cell responses to AZD1222 COVID-19 vaccine. Clones were sequenced by immunoSEQ multiplex PCR, and TCRdb holds only the in-frame ones, with some missing. The sample includes roughly 150,000 clones, around 90% of them seen just once. Sequenced here: peripheral blood, sampled on day 0 of AZD1222 vaccination. The receptors derive from an adult in good health. Each CDR3 is given with its conserved first and last residue. The D gene is left open where the match is weak. A clone size is listed for some rows: how often the clone was seen (once, few, many), or a class if it is expanded.

D: -
V: TRBV6-5
J: TRBJ1-2
size: -
CDR3: CASSYSISNYGYTF
DNA: TGTGCCAGCAGTTACTCGATATCCAACTATGGCTACACCTTC

D: -
V: TRBV7-2
J: TRBJ2-5
size: once
CDR3: CASSTTVVGETQYF
DNA: TGTGCCAGCAGCACGACGGTGGTAGGAGAGACCCAGTACTTC

D: -
V: TRBV6-5
J: TRBJ2-5
size: -
CDR3: CASKTGMGETQYF
DNA: TGTGCCAGCAAAACAGGGATGGGAGAGACCCAGTACTTC

D: -
V: TRBV5-6
J: TRBJ1-2
size: -
CDR3: CASSLPGGNYGYTF
DNA: TGTGCCAGCAGCTTACCGGGAGGAAACTATGGCTACACCTTC

D: -
V: TRBV30
J: TRBJ2-7
size: -
CDR3: CAWTPGGEQYF
DNA: TGTGCCTGGACCCCTGGGGGCGAGCAGTACTTC

D: -
V: TRBV3-1/TRBV3-2
J: TRBJ1-6
size: -
CDR3: CASNLDGNYNSPLHF
DNA: TGTGCCAGCAACCTGGACGGGAATTATAATTCACCCCTCCACTTT

D: TRBD1
V: TRBV29-1
J: TRBJ2-2
size: -
CDR3: CSVGTGLKAGELFF
DNA: TGCAGCGTCGGGACAGGCCTTAAAGCCGGGGAGCTGTTTTTT

D: -
V: TRBV2
J: TRBJ2-1
size: -
CDR3: CASRGIYNEQFF
DNA: TGTGCCAGCAGGGGTATCTACAATGAGCAGTTCTTC

D: -
V: TRBV3-1/TRBV3-2
J: TRBJ1-2
size: -
CDR3: CASSRGQRYGYTF
DNA: TGTGCCAGCAGCCGAGGACAGCGCTATGGCTACACCTTC

D: -
V: TRBV30
J: TRBJ2-7
size: -
CDR3: CACLPLGHPYEQYF
DNA: TGTGCCTGTCTCCCCTTGGGACACCCCTACGAGCAGTACTTC

D: TRBD1
V: TRBV7-2
J: TRBJ1-4
size: -
CDR3: CASSSDRVTNEKLFF
DNA: TGTGCCAGCAGCTCCGACAGGGTTACTAATGAAAAACTGTTTTTT

D: TRBD1
V: TRBV10-3
J: TRBJ2-4
size: -
CDR3: CAIMGDREYIQYF
DNA: TGTGCCATCATGGGGGACAGGGAATACATTCAGTACTTC

D: TRBD1
V: TRBV13
J: TRBJ1-2
size: -
CDR3: CASSRDRANYGYTF
DNA: TGTGCCAGCAGCCGGGACAGGGCCAACTATGGCTACACCTTC

D: -
V: TRBV27
J: TRBJ2-7
size: once
CDR3: CASSHPPYEQYF
DNA: TGTGCCAGCAGTCACCCCCCCTACGAGCAGTACTTC

D: -
V: TRBV6-2/TRBV6-3
J: TRBJ2-3
size: -
CDR3: CASSTTESDTQYF
DNA: TGTGCCAGCAGCACGACAGAAAGCGATACGCAGTATTTT

D: -
V: TRBV12-3/TRBV12-4
J: TRBJ1-2
size: -
CDR3: CASSVGTYGYTF
DNA: TGTGCCAGCAGTGTTGGGACCTATGGCTACACCTTC

D: -
V: TRBV9
J: TRBJ2-4
size: -
CDR3: CASSALGGPKNIQYF
DNA: TGTGCCAGCAGCGCTCTCGGGGGTCCCAAAAACATTCAGTACTTC

D: TRBD1
V: TRBV19
J: TRBJ2-5
size: -
CDR3: CASRRIGGETQYF
DNA: TGTGCCAGTAGAAGGATAGGGGGCGAGACCCAGTACTTC

D: TRBD1
V: TRBV24-1
J: TRBJ1-4
size: -
CDR3: CATSVATGTGREKLFF
DNA: TGTGCCACCAGTGTCGCCACCGGGACAGGTCGAGAAAAACTGTTTTTT

D: -
V: TRBV28
J: TRBJ2-3
size: -
CDR3: CASSITREPGDSTDTQYF
DNA: TGTGCCAGCAGCATCACCCGCGAGCCTGGGGATAGCACAGATACGCAGTATTTT

D: -
V: TRBV27
J: TRBJ1-1
size: -
CDR3: CASSADMGGEAFF
DNA: TGTGCCAGCAGTGCCGACATGGGGGGTGAAGCTTTCTTT

D: TRBD1
V: TRBV4-3
J: TRBJ2-4
size: -
CDR3: CASSQGGQGPLLIQYF
DNA: TGCGCCAGCAGCCAAGGGGGACAGGGACCACTACTAATTCAGTACTTC

D: -
V: TRBV28
J: TRBJ1-2
size: -
CDR3: CASSSGDSYDSNYGYTF
DNA: TGTGCCAGCAGTTCTGGGGATTCCTATGACTCAAACTATGGCTACACCTTC

D: -
V: TRBV18
J: TRBJ1-5
size: -
CDR3: CASSPTGGNQPQHF
DNA: TGTGCCAGCTCACCAACGGGGGGCAATCAGCCCCAGCATTTT

D: -
V: TRBV3-1/TRBV3-2
J: TRBJ1-2
size: -
CDR3: CASSPTGGTYYGYTF
DNA: TGTGCCAGCAGCCCTACTGGCGGGACCTACTATGGCTACACCTTC

D: TRBD1
V: TRBV10-3
J: TRBJ1-2
size: once
CDR3: CAIRGTGSYGYTF
DNA: TGTGCCATCAGAGGGACAGGTTCCTATGGCTACACCTTC

D: -
V: TRBV6-6
J: TRBJ2-5
size: -
CDR3: CASSRGPRDQETQYF
DNA: TGTGCCAGCAGTCGGGGGCCGAGGGACCAAGAGACCCAGTACTTC

D: -
V: TRBV5-1
J: TRBJ1-5
size: -
CDR3: CASSLAGGNENQPQHF
DNA: TGCGCCAGCAGCTTGGCCGGGGGGAATGAGAATCAGCCCCAGCATTTT

D: -
V: TRBV11-3
J: TRBJ2-2
size: -
CDR3: CASSAHGGVVGELFF
DNA: TGTGCCAGCAGCGCGCACGGCGGGGTGGTCGGGGAGCTGTTTTTT

D: -
V: TRBV4-2
J: TRBJ1-1
size: -
CDR3: CASSQGRGTEAFF
DNA: TGTGCCAGCAGCCAAGGAAGGGGGACTGAAGCTTTCTTT

D: TRBD1
V: TRBV7-2
J: TRBJ2-7
size: -
CDR3: CASSLTGVSYEQYF
DNA: TGTGCCAGCAGCCTAACAGGGGTCTCCTACGAGCAGTACTTC

D: -
V: TRBV19
J: TRBJ1-4
size: -
CDR3: CASRSEKLFF
DNA: TGTGCCAGTAGGAGTGAAAAACTGTTTTTT

D: -
V: TRBV6-6
J: TRBJ1-2
size: -
CDR3: CASNSLEGGYGYTF
DNA: TGTGCCAGCAACTCCTTGGAAGGGGGCTATGGCTACACCTTC

D: -
V: TRBV30
J: TRBJ1-2
size: -
CDR3: CAWSVLRGAEGYTF
DNA: TGTGCCTGGAGTGTATTGCGGGGGGCAGAAGGCTACACCTTC

D: -
V: TRBV19
J: TRBJ1-3
size: -
CDR3: CASSILSGNTIYF
DNA: TGTGCCAGTAGTATACTCTCTGGAAACACCATATATTTT

D: TRBD2
V: TRBV7-3
J: TRBJ2-2
size: -
CDR3: CASSLIGLAGEAEELFF
DNA: TGTGCCAGCAGCTTAATTGGACTAGCGGGAGAAGCTGAGGAGCTGTTTTTT

D: -
V: TRBV2
J: TRBJ2-7
size: -
CDR3: CASSEPGGRSTYEQYF
DNA: TGTGCCAGCAGTGAGCCCGGGGGTCGGTCAACCTACGAGCAGTACTTC

D: -
V: TRBV10-1
J: TRBJ2-1
size: -
CDR3: CASSESGYNEQFF
DNA: TGCGCCAGCAGTGAATCGGGCTACAATGAGCAGTTCTTC

D: TRBD1
V: TRBV7-2
J: TRBJ2-5
size: -
CDR3: CASSIVQGIAETQYF
DNA: TGTGCCAGCAGCATAGTACAGGGGATCGCAGAGACCCAGTACTTC

D: -
V: TRBV19
J: TRBJ2-1
size: -
CDR3: CASSWGRYANEQFF
DNA: TGTGCCAGTAGTTGGGGCCGATACGCGAATGAGCAGTTCTTC

D: -
V: TRBV9
J: TRBJ2-3
size: few
CDR3: CASQSGNTQYF
DNA: TGTGCCAGCCAGTCTGGGAATACGCAGTATTTT

D: TRBD1
V: TRBV6-5
J: TRBJ2-7
size: -
CDR3: CASRGQGGHEQYF
DNA: TGTGCCAGCAGGGGACAGGGTGGACACGAGCAGTACTTC

D: TRBD2
V: TRBV5-4
J: TRBJ2-1
size: -
CDR3: CASSLGTIPLNNEQFF
DNA: TGTGCCAGCAGCCTGGGGACTATCCCCCTCAACAATGAGCAGTTCTTC

D: TRBD1
V: TRBV13
J: TRBJ1-5
size: few
CDR3: CASSFRGRFQPQHF
DNA: TGTGCCAGCAGCTTTAGGGGGCGATTTCAGCCCCAGCATTTT

D: -
V: TRBV3-1/TRBV3-2
J: TRBJ1-2
size: -
CDR3: CASSQDPRSYGYTF
DNA: TGTGCCAGCAGCCAAGATCCCCGGTCCTATGGCTACACCTTC